The T cell receptor beta chain under discussion was sequenced for a study of long-term antiretroviral therapy in people with HIV. Whole-study context: Earliest sampling preceded the 2015 immediate-ART recommendation by about a decade.

Study-level results: Post-ART diversity increased but stayed below transplant donor controls.

The CDR3 length is 12 residues. The ends were cut back, 3 bases at V and 0 bases at J, with 1 base in the middle. CDR1 is SGHTA, CDR2 FQGTGA, per germline. Concerning this clone: Its antigen is unidentified.

Version v3.0 of the immunoSEQ assay ran at survey level. Profiling relied on immunoSEQ multiplex PCR, and the TCRdb table lists in-frame clones only, not all of them. Among roughly 33,000 clones listed, 78% were seen once. The source was unsorted PBMCs, collected 3.1 years after starting antiretroviral therapy. This receptor was identified in a woman aged 45-65 years with HIV. This chain uses TRBV7-3 with TRBJ2-3, with no clear D. The CDR3 region is CASSFSTDTQYF. DNA of the CDR3: TGTGCCAGCAGCTTTAGCACAGATACGCAGTATTTT.